The 3 T cell receptor beta chains reported below all come from one sample, sequenced in a study of response to subunit inactivated influenza vaccine. TCRdb fed the RT-PCR reads into MiXCR, producing one record per CDR3 protein. This table holds 860,000 or so distinct CDR3 sequences, approximately 21% found once. This material consisted of PBMCs from blood, taken around 5 days after vaccination. These receptors all stem from a man aged 45-65 years who received an inactivated influenza vaccine.

This clonotype has a handful of counts. The rearrangement links TRBV7-2 to TRBJ2-5; 8 nucleotides line up with TRBD1. This CDR3 region has 15 residues. The germline V gene encodes CDR1 SGHTA and CDR2 FQGNSA. The junction had 10 bases not matched to a gene; V was cut back by 5 bases and J by 5 bases. CDR3 sequence: CASSRDRGSTETQYF. The CDR3 DNA reads as TGTGCCAGCAGCCGTGACAGGGGTTCTACGGAGACCCAGTACTTC. Drawing the rest from reference TRBV7-2 and TRBJ2-5, the complete variable domain is GAGVSQSPSNKVTEKGKDVELRCDPISGHTALYWYRQSLGQGLEFLIYFQGNSAPDKSGLPSDRFSAERTGGSVSTLTIQRTQQEDSAVYLCASSRDRGSTETQYFGPGTRLLVL.

The CDR3 protein is CSVEDPRPNRYEQYF. CDR3 bases: TGCAGCGTTGAAGATCCTCGCCCGAACCGATATGAGCAGTACTTC. This chain uses TRBV29-1 with TRBJ2-1; D is unresolved. The end of the DNA is better explained by TRBJ2-7, so the J call may be wrong. This CDR3 spans 15 amino acids. Germline V gene sequence: CDR1 SQVTM, CDR2 ANQGSEA.

In this sample, this clonotype turned up a few times. The V and J genes are TRBV20-1 and TRBJ2-1; 15 bases agree with TRBD2. V lost 5 bases and J lost 7; bases outside the gene matches: 9. Looked up from germline, CDR1 is DFQATT and CDR2 is SNEGSKA (reference sequence). CDR3 length equals 16 residues. The CDR3 nucleotides are TGCAGTGCTCCCCGGACTAGCGGGAGGGCTTGGAATGAGCAGTTCTTC. Its protein is CSAPRTSGRAWNEQFF.